Reported below is one T cell receptor (beta chain). Its antigen is as yet unknown. Clones were read by immunoSEQ multiplex PCR, and TCRdb kept only the in-frame ones, dropping some. The data hold about 2.4 million clones, with over 85% observed a single time. The V and J ends lost 3 bases and 8 bases respectively, with 13 bases between them. Germline V gene data show CDR1 as MDHEN and CDR2 as SYDVKM. This CDR3 comprises 14 residues. This entry comes from a study of shared clonotypes between healthy human individuals. Study-level points and caveats: Some clonotypes were shared by all four sorted-subset donors, while others were not shared. The non-shared ones had lower generation probabilities than the shared ones.

The source material was naive CD4+ T cells from PBMCs. As for subset: CD45RA+ positively selected. This receptor was obtained from a man younger than 35 in good health. Some clones in this sample may be carry-over from other donors' samples. J is TRBJ1-4 and V is TRBV28, with D uncertain. CDR3 residues: CASSLGSLGEKLFF. The CDR3 nucleotides are TGTGCCAGCAGTTTGGGCAGCCTTGGGGAAAAACTGTTTTTT.